This entry features one T cell receptor (beta chain) sequence. The data derive from a study of blood T cell repertoires in COVID-19. Study information: Donors in the United States, Italy and Spain gave samples during acute or convalescent COVID-19. Nucleic acid was either cDNA or gDNA, and it came from T cells, B-cell-depleted T cells, or PBMCs.

In the authors' methods: Amplified reference gene primers provided the basis for estimating nucleated cell counts. Measured with immunoSEQ multiplex PCR; TCRdb has only the in-frame clones, and not every one. V and J calls plus clone size are reproduced from that table; the DNA served to infer D and trimming. This sample has tens of thousands of clones, with about 85% found just once. V lost 3 bases, J lost 4 bases, and 10 bases lay in between. This CDR3 has 13 residues. Germline CDR1 and CDR2: SGDLS and YYNGEE. Sequencing input: peripheral blood. The TCR was taken from a man older than 75 with active or convalescent COVID-19. The chain recombines TRBV9 with TRBJ1-2, with a tentative D call TRBD1 (6 bases). The CDR3 region is CASSARGAYGYTF. The DNA for the CDR3 is TGTGCCAGCAGCGCCCGGGGGGCCTATGGCTACACCTTC.